These T cell receptor beta chains were read from a single sample in a study of shared clonotypes between healthy human individuals. Assay: immunoSEQ multiplex PCR; the TCRdb copy retains only in-frame clones and omits some. The table has a few hundred thousand clones, roughly 95% seen once; the top ten hold 0.11%. Source material: naive CD8+ T cells sorted from blood. These receptors were collected from a woman aged 25 to 39 in good health. Both conserved end residues are part of each CDR3. D genes are given only for firm matches.

V gene	CDR3 length	D gene	CDR3 protein
TRBV2	16	TRBD2	CASSDTPRASGDEQFF
TRBV2	15	TRBD2	CASSLAGDLSYEQYF
TRBV30	12	NA	CAWHGPPGGYTF
TRBV7-9	16	TRBD1	CASSSSLQGADTEAFF
TRBV14	15	NA	CASSSGPNLRETQYF
TRBV27	14	NA	CASSPGSMNTEAFF
TRBV28	13	NA	CASRGRGNYGYTF
TRBV2	13	TRBD2	CASSRTSDYEQYF
TRBV5-4	12	NA	CASKWEYTEAFF
TRBV13	14	NA	CASSWGHGAYEQYF
TRBV27	12	NA	CATGTGNTEAFF
TRBV5-1	15	NA	CASSFKATTQETQYF
TRBV5-4	15	NA	CASSLGEASYNEQFF
TRBV9	15	NA	CASSPQRGLRYEQYF
TRBV5-4	17	TRBD2	CASSLAGLAGGLYEQYF
TRBV13	13	NA	CASSDGPSYEQYF
TRBV5-4	11	NA	CASSVDSEAFF
TRBV5-8	17	NA	CASSLEVGATSNQPQHF
TRBV27	14	NA	CASRQGLGYNEQFF